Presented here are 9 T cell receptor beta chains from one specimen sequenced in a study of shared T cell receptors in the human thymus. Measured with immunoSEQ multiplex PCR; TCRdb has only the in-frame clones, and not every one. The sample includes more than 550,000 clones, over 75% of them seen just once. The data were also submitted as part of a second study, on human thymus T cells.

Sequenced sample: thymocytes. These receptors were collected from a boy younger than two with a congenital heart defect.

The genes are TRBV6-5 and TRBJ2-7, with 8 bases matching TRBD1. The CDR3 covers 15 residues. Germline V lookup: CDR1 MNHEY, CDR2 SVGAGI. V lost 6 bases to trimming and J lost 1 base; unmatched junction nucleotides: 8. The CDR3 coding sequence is TGTGCCAGCAGCCCCCGGGACAGGAGGTCCTACGAGCAGTACTTC. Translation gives CASSPRDRRSYEQYF.

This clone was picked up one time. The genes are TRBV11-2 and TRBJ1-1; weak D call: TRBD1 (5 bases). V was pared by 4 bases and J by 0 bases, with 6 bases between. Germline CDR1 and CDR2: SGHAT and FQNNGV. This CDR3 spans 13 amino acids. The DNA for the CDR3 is TGTGCCAGCAGCTGGACATTGAACACTGAAGCTTTCTTT. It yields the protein CASSWTLNTEAFF.

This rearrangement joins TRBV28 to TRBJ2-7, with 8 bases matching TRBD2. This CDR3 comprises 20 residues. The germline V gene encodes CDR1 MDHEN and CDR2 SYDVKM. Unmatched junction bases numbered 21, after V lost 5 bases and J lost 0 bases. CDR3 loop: CASSPPGRGLTSGCSYEQYF. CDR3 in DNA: TGTGCCAGCAGTCCTCCGGGGAGGGGACTTACTAGCGGATGCTCCTACGAGCAGTACTTC.

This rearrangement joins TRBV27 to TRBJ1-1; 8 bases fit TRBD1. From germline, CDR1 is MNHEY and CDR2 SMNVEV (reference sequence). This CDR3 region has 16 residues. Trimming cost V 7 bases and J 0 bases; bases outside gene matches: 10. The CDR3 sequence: CASNRRQGRVNTEAFF. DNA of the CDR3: TGTGCCAGCAACAGGCGACAGGGGCGAGTGAACACTGAAGCTTTCTTT.

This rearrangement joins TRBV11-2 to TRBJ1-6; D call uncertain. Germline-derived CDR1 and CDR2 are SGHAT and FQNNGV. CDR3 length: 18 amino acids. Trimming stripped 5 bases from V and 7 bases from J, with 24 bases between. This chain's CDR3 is CASSLVINGGWVNSPLHF. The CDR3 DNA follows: TGTGCCAGCAGCCTAGTAATAAACGGAGGTTGGGTAAATTCACCCCTCCACTTT. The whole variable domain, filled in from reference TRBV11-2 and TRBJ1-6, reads EAGVAQSPRYKIIEKRQSVAFWCNPISGHATLYWYQQILGQGPKLLIQFQNNGVVDDSQLPKDRFSAERLKGVDSTLKIQPAKLEDSAVYLCASSLVINGGWVNSPLHFGNGTRLTVT.

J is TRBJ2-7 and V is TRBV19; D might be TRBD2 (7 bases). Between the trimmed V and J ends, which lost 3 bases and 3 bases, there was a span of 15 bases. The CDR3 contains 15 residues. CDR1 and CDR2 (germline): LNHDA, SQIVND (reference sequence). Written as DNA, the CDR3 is TGTGCCAGTAGTATCGGCAGGGGAGGGGTCTACGAGCAGTACTTC. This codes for CASSIGRGGVYEQYF.

The CDR3 loop is CAIGGTVNQPQHF. The CDR3 DNA follows: TGTGCCATAGGGGGCACTGTCAATCAGCCCCAGCATTTT. The V and J genes are TRBV28 and TRBJ1-5, with TRBD1 identical over 7 bases. This CDR3 comprises 13 residues. Germline V gene lookup returns CDR1 MDHEN and CDR2 SYDVKM. With 10 bases clipped from V and 3 bases from J, the junction kept 6 bases outside the gene matches.

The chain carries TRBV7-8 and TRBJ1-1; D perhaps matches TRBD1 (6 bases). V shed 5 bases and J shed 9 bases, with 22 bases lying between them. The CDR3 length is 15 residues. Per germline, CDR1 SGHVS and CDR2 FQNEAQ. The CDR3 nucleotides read TGTGCCAGCAGCCCTCGACGAGAAGGACAGCTAAAAGCTTTCTTT. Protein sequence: CASSPRREGQLKAFF.

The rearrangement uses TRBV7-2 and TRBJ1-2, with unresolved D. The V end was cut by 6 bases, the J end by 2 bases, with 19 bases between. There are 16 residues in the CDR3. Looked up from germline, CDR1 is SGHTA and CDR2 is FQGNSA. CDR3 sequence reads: CASSTEGRTINYGYTF. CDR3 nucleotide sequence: TGTGCCAGCAGTACAGAAGGACGGACTATCAACTATGGCTACACCTTC.